The 31 T cell receptor beta chains listed next were all sequenced from one sample in a study of T cell responses to AZD1222 COVID-19 vaccine. Generated by immunoSEQ multiplex PCR, the TCRdb table keeps only in-frame clones and is missing some. Of over 50,000 clones in the sample, 84% were seen once. Here the sequenced sample was peripheral blood, taken on day 0 of AZD1222 vaccination. These receptors all stem from an adult in good health.

The rearrangement joins TRBV7-6 to TRBJ1-3; possible D gene TRBD1, 6 bases. Trimming shortened V by 1 base and J by 0 bases, and 10 bases separated the two germline ends. Germline V gene data show CDR1 as SGHVS and CDR2 as FNYEAQ. The CDR3 runs 16 residues. CDR3 coding DNA: TGTGCCAGCAGCTTAGTAGGGGGGGCCTCTGGAAACACCATATATTTT. Its translation: CASSLVGGASGNTIYF.

This chain joins TRBV4-3 and TRBJ2-7, with D perhaps matching TRBD1 (6 bases). Germline CDR1 is LGHNA and CDR2 is YSLEER. The CDR3 consists of 14 residues. V shed 0 bases and J shed 3 bases, with 9 bases lying between them. The CDR3 DNA follows: TGCGCCAGCAGCCAAGATCGCAGGGGCTACGAGCAGTACTTC. Translated, it gives CASSQDRRGYEQYF.

This chain uses TRBV3-1 (or the pseudogene TRBV3-2) with TRBJ2-5; 10 bases line up with TRBD2. This CDR3 contains 17 residues. Germline V gene data show CDR1 as LGHDT and CDR2 as YNNKEL (reference sequence). Trimming took 4 bases from V and 3 from J; bases not matched to a gene: 11. The CDR3: CASSPKISSGGEETQYF. DNA for the CDR3: TGTGCCAGCAGCCCCAAGATATCCAGCGGGGGGGAAGAGACCCAGTACTTC.

The chain combines TRBV7-9 with TRBJ2-1; TRBD2 agrees at 13 bases. V shed 4 bases, J shed 7 bases, and the junction held 4 bases outside the gene matches. Germline V lookup: CDR1 SEHNR, CDR2 FQNEAQ (reference sequence). This CDR3 has 15 amino acids. The CDR3 nucleotides are TGTGCCAGCAGCTCACTAGCGGGGGGGCTAAATGAGCAGTTCTTC. Encoded protein: CASSSLAGGLNEQFF. Variable domain in full (rest from reference TRBV7-9 and TRBJ2-1): DTGVSQNPRHKITKRGQNVTFRCDPISEHNRLYWYRQTLGQGPEFLTYFQNEAQLEKSRLLSDRFSAERPKGSFSTLEIQRTEQGDSAMYLCASSSLAGGLNEQFFGPGTRLTVL.

This clone was found a few times. The rearrangement links TRBV6-2 or TRBV6-3 to TRBJ1-2; D gene uncertain. CDR1 is MNHEY and CDR2 is SVGEGT in the germline V gene. The V and J ends lost 5 bases and 4 bases respectively, with 8 bases between them. The CDR3 is made up of 12 amino acids. CDR3 sequence reads: CASSTTIYGYTF. CDR3 in DNA: TGTGCCAGCAGTACAACTATCTATGGCTACACCTTC.

V is TRBV5-1 and J is TRBJ1-2; D might be TRBD1 (5 bases). The V end was cut by 2 bases, the J end by 7 bases, with 15 bases between. The CDR3 has 14 amino acids. Germline CDR1 reads SGHRS; CDR2 reads YFSETQ. The CDR3 is CASSLWGAESGYTF. DNA of the CDR3: TGCGCCAGCAGCTTATGGGGCGCTGAGTCTGGCTACACCTTC.

This chain links TRBV6-5 with TRBJ1-1; tentatively, D is TRBD1 (5 bases). Looked up from germline, CDR1 is MNHEY and CDR2 is SVGAGI. This CDR3 comprises 12 residues. Trimming pared 5 bases from V and 5 bases from J, leaving 9 bases between. In DNA form, the CDR3 reads TGTGCCAGCAGTCCGGGGGGGACTGAAGCTTTCTTT. The encoded protein is CASSPGGTEAFF.

V gene TRBV4-1 combines with J gene TRBJ1-5; weak D call: TRBD1 (5 bases). The germline V and J ends were trimmed by 5 bases and 4 bases, with 12 bases remaining between them. This CDR3 is built from 14 residues. Per the germline V gene, CDR1 is MGHRA and CDR2 is YSYEKL. The CDR3 loop is CASSNARGNQPQHF. CDR3 coding DNA: TGCGCCAGCAGCAACGCCCGGGGGAATCAGCCCCAGCATTTT.

The sample holds one count of this clone. The CDR3 reads CASSYSVRANSPLHF. The CDR3 coding sequence is TGTGCCAGCAGTTACTCGGTGCGAGCTAATTCACCCCTCCACTTT. The V and J genes are TRBV6-5 and TRBJ1-6; D is ambiguous. Germline V gene data show CDR1 as MNHEY and CDR2 as SVGAGI. Deletions cut 0 bases from V and 6 bases from J, with 9 bases between. This CDR3 comprises 15 residues.

This chain joins TRBV11-2 and TRBJ1-3; D remains unclear. Germline V gives CDR1 SGHAT, CDR2 FQNNGV. The CDR3 is 13 amino acids. With 8 bases removed from V and 4 bases from J, the gap between germline ends came to 12 bases. CDR3 DNA: TGTGCCAGCTCCCGAGGTCCCGGAAACACCATATATTTT. Its protein is CASSRGPGNTIYF.

There are many counts of this clone. The V call is TRBV4-1, the J call TRBJ2-7; tentatively, D is TRBD1 (5 bases). V lost 2 bases, J lost 5 bases, and 31 bases lay in between. The CDR3 is 20 residues long. Germline lookup yields CDR1 MGHRA and CDR2 YSYEKL. Here the CDR3 reads CASSQPSLSRVRAGIDEQYF. CDR3 coding DNA: TGCGCCAGCAGCCAACCCTCCTTGTCCCGAGTACGGGCAGGGATCGACGAGCAGTACTTC.

V is TRBV21-1 and J is TRBJ2-1; the table assigns TRBD2, which was not confirmed against the DNA. TRBV21-1 corresponds to a pseudogene. The CDR3 has 14 residues. CDR3 bases: TGTGCCAGCATTTGGAGCAGGAGGGGTATCAAGCAGTTCTTC. This translates into CASIWSRRGIKQFF.

This chain links TRBV5-8 with TRBJ2-7, with D unresolved. There are 13 residues in the CDR3. CDR1 and CDR2 (germline): SGHTS, YDEGEE. V lost 4 bases and J lost 7, with 15 bases in between. The CDR3 DNA follows: TGTGCCAGCAGCACGGGTCGCATGGGGGAGCAGTACTTC. Its protein product is CASSTGRMGEQYF.

The V call is TRBV15, the J call TRBJ1-1, with unresolved D. Germline-derived CDR1 and CDR2 are LNHNV and YYDKDF (reference sequence). This CDR3 is built from 13 residues. The V end lost 5 bases, the J end lost 3 bases, and 10 bases lay between the germline ends. The CDR3 here is CATSPPRDTEAFF. CDR3 bases: TGTGCCACCAGCCCCCCCCGGGACACTGAAGCTTTCTTT.

The rearrangement links TRBV6-5 to TRBJ1-2; 10 bases align to TRBD1. V lost 6 bases, J lost 4 bases, and 5 bases stayed unmatched. Per the germline V gene, CDR1 is MNHEY and CDR2 is SVGAGI. The length of the CDR3 is 14 residues. CDR3 region: CASRPGQGIYGYTF. The CDR3 coding sequence is TGTGCCAGCAGACCGGGACAGGGGATCTATGGCTACACCTTC.

Of note for this clone: At one boundary the junction diverges from the germline segment, which might be a read error. The CDR3 region is CASSDSRRTNYGYTF. The CDR3 DNA follows: TGTGCCAGCAGTGACTCGAGACGGACTAACTATGGCTACACCTTC. The rearrangement links TRBV6-5 to TRBJ1-2; no clear D gene. The CDR3 has 15 residues. Germline CDR1 is MNHEY and CDR2 is SVGAGI.

The gene calls are TRBV24-1 and TRBJ2-2, with 7 bases matching TRBD2. CDR3 size: 16 residues. Germline trimming cut 6 bases from V and 6 bases from J; bases unmatched to any gene: 12. CDR1 and CDR2 from the germline V gene are KGHDR and SFDVKD. CDR3 DNA: TGTGCCACCAGTTCCCGCGGGGGAATAGTTGCCGGGGAGCTGTTTTTT. Its translation: CATSSRGGIVAGELFF.

The chain uses TRBV4-1 and TRBJ1-4; D is uncertain. Germline V gene sequence: CDR1 MGHRA, CDR2 YSYEKL. Between the trimmed V and J ends, which lost 5 bases and 7 bases, there was a span of 11 bases. This CDR3 has 13 amino acids. This CDR3 reads CASSTRGAEKLFF. The CDR3 nucleotides are TGCGCCAGCAGCACCCGGGGAGCTGAAAAACTGTTTTTT.

This chain uses TRBV6-5 with TRBJ1-6, with D possibly TRBD1 on 6 matching bases. The germline V and J ends were trimmed by 2 bases and 7 bases, with 15 bases remaining between them. Germline V gives CDR1 MNHEY, CDR2 SVGAGI. The CDR3 is 16 residues long. The CDR3 sequence: CASSYRDRDKNSPLHF. The CDR3 DNA is TGTGCCAGCAGTTACCGGGACCGGGACAAAAATTCACCCCTCCACTTT.

The V gene is TRBV29-1, the J gene TRBJ1-2; D is undetermined. Germline V gives CDR1 SQVTM, CDR2 ANQGSEA. Trimming left V 3 bases short and J 6 bases short, with 14 bases between. The CDR3 is made up of 13 amino acids. CDR3 DNA: TGCAGCGTTGAGGGGTCCCTGGAGGATGGCTACACCTTC. Amino acids: CSVEGSLEDGYTF.

Worth noting for this clone: At one of its ends the junction is not consistent with the germline gene, which may arise from a read error. The chain combines TRBV16 with TRBJ1-4; perhaps TRBD1 as D (5 bases). Germline CDR1 is KGHSY and CDR2 is FQNENV. The CDR3 loop spans 12 amino acids. In DNA, the CDR3 is TGTGCCAGCAGCCAATCTCGGAGGGGAGTCTCTTTT. Translating gives CASSQSRRGVSF.

This chain joins TRBV5-6 and TRBJ1-6; 9 bases line up with TRBD1. Per the germline V gene, CDR1 is SGHDT and CDR2 is YYEEEE. This CDR3 has 14 amino acids. V shed 2 bases, J shed 9 bases, and the junction held 3 bases outside the gene matches. CDR3 protein: CASSFETGGSPLHF. DNA of the CDR3: TGTGCCAGCAGCTTTGAGACAGGGGGTTCACCCCTCCACTTT.

The chain recombines TRBV15 with TRBJ1-2, with D unresolved. This CDR3 region has 13 residues. Trimming cost V 0 bases and J 6 bases, with 8 bases left between them. Germline-derived CDR1 and CDR2 are LNHNV and YYDKDF (reference sequence). The DNA of the CDR3 is TGTGCCACCAGCAGAGATGTTGGGAATGGCTACACCTTC. It yields the protein CATSRDVGNGYTF.

J is TRBJ2-2 and V is TRBV29-1; D unresolved. V shed 2 bases and J shed 5 bases, with 6 bases lying between them. This CDR3 contains 12 residues. CDR1 is SQVTM, CDR2 ANQGSEA, per germline. CDR3 region: CSVEWGTGELFF. CDR3 in DNA: TGCAGCGTTGAATGGGGTACCGGGGAGCTGTTTTTT.

The V gene is TRBV2, the J gene TRBJ2-3; tentatively, D is TRBD2 (6 bases). Trimming removed 8 bases at V and 2 bases at J, with 14 bases between. The CDR3 totals 14 residues. CDR1 SNHLY and CDR2 FYNNEI come from the germline V gene. CDR3 sequence reads: CASGGAFDTDTQYF. In DNA, the CDR3 is TGTGCCAGCGGCGGGGCCTTTGACACAGATACGCAGTATTTT.

CDR3 amino acids: CSVEESVGEAFF. The CDR3, as DNA: TGCAGCGTTGAAGAATCGGTAGGAGAAGCTTTCTTT. The V gene is TRBV29-1, the J gene TRBJ1-1; no clear D gene. Germline V gene data show CDR1 as SQVTM and CDR2 as ANQGSEA. Trimming took off 0 bases at V and 8 bases at J, with 10 bases between the two ends. The CDR3 spans 12 residues.

CDR3 in amino acids: CAIRGRTNTEAFF. The CDR3 nucleotides are TGTGCCATCAGAGGACGGACGAACACTGAAGCTTTCTTT. The chain is built from TRBV10-3 and TRBJ1-1; D unresolved. Trimming left V 6 bases short and J 1 base short, with 9 bases between. The CDR3 contains 13 residues. Germline V gene sequence: CDR1 ENHRY, CDR2 SYGVKD.

J is TRBJ2-7 and V is TRBV10-3; D is perhaps TRBD2 (6 bases). This CDR3 region has 14 residues. Germline lookup yields CDR1 ENHRY and CDR2 SYGVKD. Trimming removed 0 bases from V and 7 bases from J, with 13 bases in between. CDR3 nucleotide sequence: TGTGCCATCAGTGAGTCGTTAGCGGCCTGGGAGCAGTACTTC. Residues: CAISESLAAWEQYF.

The chain joins TRBV19 to TRBJ1-5; no firm D call. The germline V and J ends were trimmed by 3 bases and 4 bases, with 10 bases remaining between them. The CDR3 sequence is 14 residues long. The germline gives CDR1 LNHDA, CDR2 SQIVND (reference sequence). The CDR3 sequence is CASSMTGRNQPQHF. Here the CDR3 DNA reads TGTGCCAGTAGTATGACCGGGCGGAATCAGCCCCAGCATTTT.

This clone was counted a single time. The chain employs TRBV7-9 and TRBJ1-3; D remains unclear. There are 15 residues in the CDR3. Trimming took off 5 bases at V and 0 bases at J, with 11 bases between the two ends. CDR1 SEHNR and CDR2 FQNEAQ come from the germline V gene (reference sequence). DNA of the CDR3: TGTGCCAGCAGCCCACAAGGACCCTCTGGAAACACCATATATTTT. It translates to CASSPQGPSGNTIYF.

The chain recombines TRBV10-2 with TRBJ1-1, with D tentatively TRBD1 (5 bases). Trimming pared 7 bases from V and 1 base from J, leaving 7 bases between. The germline V gene has CDR1 WSHSY and CDR2 SAAADI. This CDR3 contains 12 residues. The CDR3 protein is CASNQGNTEAFF. The CDR3 nucleotides are TGCGCCAGCAATCAGGGGAACACTGAAGCTTTCTTT.